The sequence of this T cell receptor beta chain was determined in a study of cytomegalovirus exposure and HLA in healthy donors. General study points: The classifier reportedly diagnosed cytomegalovirus status with high sensitivity and specificity.

The V end lost 5 bases, the J end lost 0 bases, and 14 bases lay between the germline ends. Germline CDR1 LNHDA, CDR2 SQIVND (reference sequence). CDR3 length: 17 amino acids. The donors were members of the approximately 120-subject validation cohort (separate from the roughly 660-subject first cohort). Regarding this clone: The antigen remains unidentified.

TCRdb keeps only in-frame clones here, not all; method: immunoSEQ multiplex PCR. The sample carries roughly 150,000 clones, roughly nine tenths recorded once. The chain is built from TRBV19 and TRBJ2-6; D gene ambiguous. Sequencing input: PBMCs. This clonotype originated in a woman between 25 and 40 years old in good health and CMV-seronegative. CDR3 nucleotide sequence: TGTGCCAGTAGTCGCAGGATGGATTTCTCTGGGGCCAACGTCCTGACTTTC. Encoded protein: CASSRRMDFSGANVLTF.